This TCR beta chain was profiled in a study of response to subunit inactivated influenza vaccine. After removal of 4 bases from V and 1 base from J, the junction contained 10 bases not matched to a gene. CDR1 is SGDLS, CDR2 YYNGEE, per germline. This CDR3 has 18 amino acids. Findings and caveats of the study: Few additional T cells are recruited per seasonal influenza vaccination, authors suggested.

TCRdb reprocessed the RT-PCR reads via MiXCR and lists one record per CDR3 protein. The data show hundreds of thousands of distinct CDR3 sequences, 7.6% seen once. Turning to this clonotype: Antigen: not known.

V gene TRBV9 combines with J gene TRBJ2-5; 13 bases agree with TRBD2. The receptor's source is a man between 50 and 75 years old who received an inactivated influenza vaccine. Sequencing was performed on PBMCs from blood, taken 23 to 25 months after vaccination. The CDR3 reads CASSPRLAGGSFQETQYF. DNA of the CDR3: TGTGCCAGCAGCCCCCGACTAGCGGGAGGTTCCTTCCAAGAGACCCAGTACTTC.